The 24 T cell receptor beta chains reported below all come from one sample, sequenced in a study of blood T cell repertoires in COVID-19. Libraries were prepared by immunoSEQ multiplex PCR; TCRdb keeps only in-frame clonotypes and omits some of them. This table has under 85,000 clones, 83% appearing once. Input material: peripheral blood. The receptor set was obtained from a man younger than 45 with COVID-19, enrolled during active disease.

The CDR3 DNA is TGTGCCAGCAGTTCCGGGGGAACAGGGGGCCTGACTGAAGCTTTCTTT. Its protein is CASSSGGTGGLTEAFF. The V gene is TRBV28, the J gene TRBJ1-1; 9 bases are shared with TRBD1. CDR3 length equals 16 residues. In germline, CDR1 is MDHEN, CDR2 SYDVKM. Trimming took 4 bases from V and 5 from J; bases not matched to a gene: 11.

This chain joins TRBV30 and TRBJ2-2; no clear D gene. V lost 0 bases to trimming and J lost 0 bases, with 11 bases between them. The length of the CDR3 is 16 residues. CDR1 is GTSNPN and CDR2 is SVGIG in the germline V gene (reference sequence). CDR3 DNA sequence: TGTGCCTGGAGTGTAGGAGTAACTTCGAACACCGGGGAGCTGTTTTTT. This encodes CAWSVGVTSNTGELFF.

This clone occurred a few times. This chain links TRBV11-2 with TRBJ2-2; the D gene is possibly TRBD2 (6 bases). The germline CDR1 and CDR2 sequences are SGHAT and FQNNGV. There are 15 residues in the CDR3. V dropped 11 bases and J dropped 2 bases, with 18 bases sitting between them. The CDR3: CAAGGAGGNTGELFF. The CDR3 DNA follows: TGTGCCGCTGGGGGAGCGGGTGGTAACACCGGGGAGCTGTTTTTT. The variable domain in full, with the rest retrieved from reference TRBV11-2 and TRBJ2-2, is EAGVAQSPRYKIIEKRQSVAFWCNPISGHATLYWYQQILGQGPKLLIQFQNNGVVDDSQLPKDRFSAERLKGVDSTLKIQPAKLEDSAVYLCAAGGAGGNTGELFFGEGSRLTVL.

The V call is TRBV27, the J call TRBJ1-5; 11 bases map to TRBD1. Unmatched junction bases numbered 9, after V lost 6 bases and J lost 5 bases. This CDR3 contains 16 residues. Germline V CDR1 and CDR2: MNHEY, SMNVEV (reference sequence). The CDR3 bases are TGTGCCAGCAGCGGACAGGGGGCAGGGCGCGATCAGCCCCAGCATTTT. Translating it yields CASSGQGAGRDQPQHF.

The chain joins TRBV27 to TRBJ2-2, with 7 bases lining up with TRBD2. Germline values: CDR1 MNHEY, CDR2 SMNVEV (reference sequence). The J segment lost 1 base and the V segment lost 5 bases, leaving 16 bases of the junction unmatched. The CDR3 is 19 residues long. In nucleotides, the CDR3 is TGTGCCAGCAGTCCCTGGGGGGGTATTGCGATCTTGAACACCGGGGAGCTGTTTTTT. This codes for CASSPWGGIAILNTGELFF.

This clone came up a few times. The genes are TRBV28 and TRBJ1-2; 7 positions match TRBD1. Per the germline V gene, CDR1 is MDHEN and CDR2 is SYDVKM. The V gene end was trimmed by 1 base and the J gene end by 0 bases; junction bases not matched to a gene: 8. The length of the CDR3 is 17 residues. This chain's CDR3 is CASSLFRDSDANYGYTF. The CDR3, as DNA: TGTGCCAGCAGTTTATTTAGGGACAGTGACGCTAACTATGGCTACACCTTC.

The chain uses TRBV5-1 and TRBJ1-5, with 8 bases lining up with TRBD1. The CDR3 runs 15 residues. CDR1 is SGHRS and CDR2 is YFSETQ in the germline V gene. The J segment lost 0 bases and the V segment lost 3 bases, leaving 2 bases of the junction unmatched. The CDR3 DNA reads as TGCGCCAGCAGCTGGACAGGGAGTAGCAATCAGCCCCAGCATTTT. It yields the protein CASSWTGSSNQPQHF. The variable domain in full, with the rest retrieved from reference TRBV5-1 and TRBJ1-5, is KAGVTQTPRYLIKTRGQQVTLSCSPISGHRSVSWYQQTPGQGLQFLFEYFSETQRNKGNFPGRFSGRQFSNSRSEMNVSTLELGDSALYLCASSWTGSSNQPQHFGDGTRLSIL.

This chain links TRBV19 with TRBJ1-1; D is possibly TRBD1 (5 bases). Trimming pared 3 bases from V and 1 base from J, leaving 9 bases between. The CDR3 totals 14 residues. Germline loops: CDR1 LNHDA, CDR2 SQIVND (reference sequence). CDR3 sequence reads: CASSIGRGNTEAFF. The DNA for the CDR3 is TGTGCCAGTAGTATCGGGAGGGGGAACACTGAAGCTTTCTTT.

The chain recombines TRBV4-1 with TRBJ2-6; 8 nucleotides match TRBD1. Germline CDR1 and CDR2: MGHRA and YSYEKL. This CDR3 contains 18 residues. J gave up 2 bases and V 2 bases, and 8 bases lay outside the gene matches. CDR3 amino acids: CASSQRAGGNAGANVLTF. DNA for the CDR3: TGCGCCAGCAGCCAACGGGCAGGGGGCAATGCTGGGGCCAACGTCCTGACTTTC.

The gene calls are TRBV24-1 and TRBJ1-5; 10 positions agree with TRBD1. J gave up 2 bases and V 12 bases, and 3 bases lay outside the gene matches. Germline V gives CDR1 KGHDR, CDR2 SFDVKD. CDR3 length: 13 amino acids. The CDR3 sequence is CAVGQGGNQPQHF. CDR3 DNA sequence: TGTGCCGTAGGACAGGGGGGCAATCAGCCCCAGCATTTT.

This chain connects TRBV2 to TRBJ1-6, with TRBD1 as a possible D gene (6 bases). V lost 10 bases to trimming and J lost 10 bases, with 17 bases between them. Germline CDR1 is SNHLY and CDR2 is FYNNEI. The length of the CDR3 is 13 residues. The CDR3 here is CATRGGERSPLHF. CDR3 nucleotides: TGTGCCACTAGGGGGGGGGAAAGATCACCCCTCCACTTT.

This clone was found once. The CDR3 nucleotides read TGCGCCAGCAGCCAAGAAGAAGGTTGGGGCCAGCCCCAGCATTTT. It encodes CASSQEEGWGQPQHF. This rearrangement joins TRBV4-1 to TRBJ1-5; possibly TRBD1 for D (5 bases). The CDR3 spans 15 residues. V dropped 0 bases and J dropped 7 bases, with 13 bases sitting between them. CDR1 is MGHRA and CDR2 is YSYEKL in the germline V gene.

This chain connects TRBV18 to TRBJ1-1; D uncertain. Trimming pared 5 bases from V and 1 base from J, leaving 14 bases between. The CDR3 runs 15 residues. In germline, CDR1 is KGHSH, CDR2 LQKENI. As DNA, the CDR3 is TGTGCCAGCTCATTAAGTGGGGAGGAGAACACTGAAGCTTTCTTT. This encodes CASSLSGEENTEAFF.

The rearrangement links TRBV9 to TRBJ2-3, with 8 bases lining up with TRBD2. J gave up 2 bases and V 3 bases, and 11 bases lay outside the gene matches. This CDR3 has 17 amino acids. Germline values: CDR1 SGDLS, CDR2 YYNGEE. CDR3 DNA: TGTGCCAGCAGCGGCCCGACAACTAGCGGCCCCACAGATACGCAGTATTTT. It encodes CASSGPTTSGPTDTQYF.

This clone has a handful of counts. The chain joins TRBV12-1 to TRBJ2-5; TRBD1, the D gene given by the table, was not confirmed from the DNA. TRBV12-1 is a known pseudogene. CDR3 size: 15 residues. The DNA of the CDR3 is TGTGCCAGCAGCTTAGAGGGACATGGGCAAGAGACCCAGTACTTC. Translated, it gives CASSLEGHGQETQYF.

This clone appeared once. The rearrangement joins TRBV6-1 to TRBJ1-1, with a weak D call TRBD1 (6 bases). The V end lost 3 bases, the J end lost 11 bases, and 16 bases lay between the germline ends. This CDR3 comprises 13 residues. The germline gives CDR1 MNHNS, CDR2 SASEGT. The DNA of the CDR3 is TGTGCCAGCAGTGACGTCTGGACAGCGCGGGCTTTCTTT. Encoded protein: CASSDVWTARAFF.

The chain carries TRBV3-1 (or the pseudogene TRBV3-2) and TRBJ2-7; 7 bases match TRBD2. This CDR3 is built from 15 residues. Germline V gives CDR1 LGHDT, CDR2 YNNKEL (reference sequence). After removal of 0 bases from V and 1 base from J, the junction contained 3 bases not matched to a gene. CDR3: CASSQDLAESYEQYF. CDR3 DNA sequence: TGTGCCAGCAGCCAAGATCTAGCGGAGTCCTACGAGCAGTACTTC.

This clone has just one count. One junction end disagrees with the germline gene, perhaps due to a read error. CDR3 in DNA: TGTGCCACCAGCAACCCGTCGGGGACAGAGATTGATTTT. Protein product: CATSNPSGTEIDF. This chain connects TRBV15 to TRBJ1-6, with TRBD1 matching over 7 bases. This CDR3 is built from 13 residues. In germline, CDR1 is LNHNV, CDR2 YYDKDF (reference sequence).

This chain connects TRBV29-1 to TRBJ1-4, with D possibly TRBD1 on 6 matching bases. V was cut by 7 bases and J by 8 bases, with 14 bases left in between. The CDR3 is 12 residues long. Per germline, CDR1 SQVTM and CDR2 ANQGSEA. The CDR3 is CSARGDKEKLFF. As DNA, the CDR3 is TGCAGCGCCAGGGGTGATAAAGAAAAACTGTTTTTT.

Only a few counts were recorded for this clone. The genes are TRBV18 and TRBJ2-3; D perhaps matches TRBD2 (5 bases). The CDR3 is made up of 14 amino acids. V was shortened by 3 bases and J by 5 bases, with 12 bases between the two germline ends. Germline V gene data show CDR1 as KGHSH and CDR2 as LQKENI. In DNA, the CDR3 is TGTGCCAGCTCACCGGCCGGGGTCAGAGATACGCAGTATTTT. Its protein product is CASSPAGVRDTQYF.

The chain links TRBV27 to TRBJ2-7, with D unclear. The ends were cut back, 5 bases at V and 4 bases at J, with 12 bases in the middle. This CDR3 comprises 13 residues. The V gene's germline CDR1 is MNHEY and CDR2 SMNVEV (reference sequence). The CDR3 protein is CASSPAHQYEQYF. DNA of the CDR3: TGTGCCAGCAGTCCCGCACATCAATACGAGCAGTACTTC.

This sequence joins TRBV28 and TRBJ2-5, with a tentative D call TRBD2 (5 bases). V was pared by 9 bases and J by 5 bases, with 22 bases between. The germline CDR1 and CDR2 sequences are MDHEN and SYDVKM. The CDR3 sequence is 15 residues long. CDR3 in amino acids: CASSGRRGVVETQYF. CDR3 nucleotides: TGTGCCAGTTCCGGCCGTCGGGGAGTAGTGGAGACCCAGTACTTC.

The rearrangement links TRBV24-1 to TRBJ1-1; perhaps TRBD1 as D (5 bases). This CDR3 region has 13 residues. Trimming took off 0 bases at V and 8 bases at J, with 9 bases between the two ends. Germline CDR1 KGHDR, CDR2 SFDVKD. DNA for the CDR3: TGTGCCACCAGTGATTTGGCGGCAGGGGAAGCTTTCTTT. Amino acids: CATSDLAAGEAFF.

This chain links TRBV5-1 with TRBJ2-2, with 7 bases identical to TRBD2. Germline loops: CDR1 SGHRS, CDR2 YFSETQ. There are 16 residues in the CDR3. V was clipped by 4 bases and J by 5 bases; unmatched bases: 11. The CDR3 coding sequence is TGCGCCAGCAGCCCTTTGGGGAGGGCAGGGACCGGGGAGCTGTTTTTT. It yields the protein CASSPLGRAGTGELFF. Filled out from reference TRBV5-1 and TRBJ2-2, the complete variable domain reads KAGVTQTPRYLIKTRGQQVTLSCSPISGHRSVSWYQQTPGQGLQFLFEYFSETQRNKGNFPGRFSGRQFSNSRSEMNVSTLELGDSALYLCASSPLGRAGTGELFFGEGSRLTVL.